This T cell receptor (beta chain) stems from a study of blood T cell repertoires in COVID-19. Turning to the study itself: Some COVID-19 samples were acute and others convalescent; all came from the United States, Italy and Spain.

Per the study methods: Reference gene primer amplification in the assay estimated nucleated cell counts. Assay used: immunoSEQ multiplex PCR; TCRdb lists only in-frame clones, some missing. V, J and clone size were drawn from that table, and D and trimming were deduced from the DNA. In the table there are around 260,000 clones, 80% to 90% of which are singletons. Germline assignment: CDR1 MRHNA and CDR2 SNTAGT. This CDR3 is built from 16 residues. Trimming removed 2 bases from V and 8 bases from J; junction bases left unmatched: 13. Cohort placement rested on clinical history that participants reported themselves.

The chain carries TRBV6-4 and TRBJ1-2; 8 bases align to TRBD1. Material: PBMCs or T cells enriched from blood (not recorded which). The clonotype originates from a woman under 40 who had recovered from COVID-19. The CDR3 here is CASSDTSAGQGGGYTF. CDR3 DNA sequence: TGTGCCAGCAGTGACACTTCGGCCGGACAGGGCGGAGGCTACACCTTC.